These 18 T cell receptor beta chains came from one sample sequenced in a study of blood T cells in healthy people across ages. Combining a sample-barcoded 5' primer with a J-beta primer mix, a second PCR ran for roughly 7 to 11 cycles. TCRdb processed the 5' RACE reads anew with MiXCR; each CDR3 protein has one entry. Of 590,000 or so distinct CDR3 sequences in the sample, 25% to 35% were seen once. What was sequenced was blood. Every receptor here comes from a woman of 80 years or more in good health.

This clonotype has at least ten counts. V and J are TRBV5-1 and TRBJ2-6; D remains ambiguous. Per the germline V gene, CDR1 is SGHRS and CDR2 is YFSETQ. This CDR3 comprises 16 residues. V was cut by 4 bases and J by 0 bases, with 11 bases left in between. The CDR3 region is CASSARVSSGANVLTF. The CDR3 region has the DNA TGCGCCAGCAGCGCCCGCGTGAGCTCTGGGGCCAACGTCCTGACTTTC.

This clonotype occurred many times. The chain is built from TRBV7-2 and TRBJ1-5, with D maybe TRBD1 (6 bases). The CDR3 is 13 residues long. V lost 6 bases and J lost 9, with 15 bases in between. Germline CDR1 is SGHTA and CDR2 is FQGNSA. This CDR3 reads CASRALQGWPQHF. Written as DNA, the CDR3 is TGTGCCAGCAGAGCTTTACAGGGCTGGCCCCAGCATTTT. The full variable domain, in which reference TRBV7-2 and TRBJ1-5 provide the parts outside the CDR3, is GAGVSQSPSNKVTEKGKDVELRCDPISGHTALYWYRQSLGQGLEFLIYFQGNSAPDKSGLPSDRFSAERTGGSVSTLTIQRTQQEDSAVYLCASRALQGWPQHFGDGTRLSIL.

Details on this clonotype: A much bigger clone sits one base away, suggesting this may be a read error. This sequence joins TRBV18 and TRBJ2-5; the match to TRBD1 covers 8 bases. J was trimmed by 13 bases and V by 0 bases; bases with no gene match: 10. The CDR3 totals 14 residues. CDR1 KGHSH and CDR2 LQKENI come from the germline V gene. CDR3 nucleotide sequence: TGTGCCAGCTCACCACCGGACAGGGTATACGAGCGGTACTTC. Its translation: CASSPPDRVYERYF.

This CDR3 is CAWSVGGGGKQPQHF. The CDR3 DNA sequence: TGTGCCTGGAGTGTGGGGGGCGGGGGTAAGCAGCCCCAGCATTTT. The genes are TRBV30 and TRBJ1-5; TRBD1 might be the D (6 bases). V was clipped by 0 bases and J by 7 bases, with 16 bases between them. Germline CDR1 reads GTSNPN; CDR2 reads SVGIG (reference sequence). This CDR3 is built from 15 residues.

This clonotype was counted many times. The genes are TRBV27 and TRBJ2-7; a possible D gene is TRBD2 (6 bases). From germline, CDR1 is MNHEY and CDR2 SMNVEV (reference sequence). This CDR3 comprises 15 residues. With 4 bases removed from V and 3 bases from J, the gap between germline ends came to 16 bases. The CDR3 DNA is TGTGCCAGCAGTTATAAGAGGCAGGGACTCTACGAGCAGTACTTC. It codes for CASSYKRQGLYEQYF.

The chain is built from TRBV2 and TRBJ2-1; D assignment may be TRBD1 or TRBD2 (5 bases each). This CDR3 comprises 13 residues. The V gene lost 7 bases and the J gene lost 7 bases, with 14 bases spanning the gap. Germline V CDR1 and CDR2: SNHLY, FYNNEI. The CDR3 DNA reads TGTGCCAGCACCTTAGTGGGGGTTAATGAGCAGTTCTTC. It yields the protein CASTLVGVNEQFF.

The rearrangement links TRBV5-6 to TRBJ2-2; D tentatively fits TRBD1 or TRBD2 (5 bases each). This CDR3 region has 13 residues. Germline values: CDR1 SGHDT, CDR2 YYEEEE. Between the trimmed V and J ends, which lost 1 base and 7 bases, there was a span of 8 bases. DNA for the CDR3: TGTGCCAGCAGCTTGATGGGGGTCGGGGAGCTGTTTTTT. Translation: CASSLMGVGELFF.

The genes are TRBV3-1 and TRBJ2-1, with 7 bases aligning to TRBD2. The closer fit of TRBJ2-7 to the DNA end suggests the J call may be wrong. The germline CDR1 and CDR2 sequences are LGHDT and YNNKEL (reference sequence). The CDR3 covers 17 residues. This CDR3 reads CASSQDWGGLSYNEQYF. The CDR3 DNA reads TGTGCCAGCAGCCAAGATTGGGGGGGACTCTCCTACAATGAGCAGTACTTC.

Notes on this clonotype: A much larger clone differs from this one at a single base, so this may be a read error. The rearrangement links TRBV20-1 to TRBJ2-7, with 7 bases that match TRBD2. Per germline, CDR1 DFQATT and CDR2 SNEGSKA (reference sequence). The CDR3 consists of 13 residues. With V trimmed by 6 bases and J by 2 bases, 7 bases remained unmatched. The CDR3 DNA reads TGCAGTGCGGGACTATCGGGGACCTACGAGCAGTACTTC. It specifies CSAGLSGTYEQYF.

The V gene is TRBV5-1, the J gene TRBJ2-2; D ambiguous. Trimming shortened V by 5 bases and J by 0 bases, and 14 bases separated the two germline ends. Germline values: CDR1 SGHRS, CDR2 YFSETQ. CDR3 size: 16 residues. CDR3 loop: CASSPLGASNTGELFF. Here the CDR3 DNA reads TGCGCCAGCAGTCCCCTAGGAGCGTCGAACACCGGGGAGCTGTTTTTT.

Of note for this clonotype: A junction boundary mismatches the germline segment, possibly from a read error. This rearrangement joins TRBV6-2 or TRBV6-3 to TRBJ2-1, with D perhaps TRBD2 (5 bases). CDR3 length: 16 residues. CDR1 and CDR2 (germline): MNHEY, SVGEGT. The CDR3 loop is CASRSVVAGGYNGQFF. CDR3 DNA sequence: TGTGCCAGCAGGTCAGTGGTGGCGGGCGGATACAATGGGCAGTTCTTC.

With respect to this clonotype: Possible read error: a much larger clone is one base away. The chain uses TRBV2 and TRBJ2-7, with TRBD1 identical over 9 bases. The germline V gene encodes CDR1 SNHLY and CDR2 FYNNEI. J gave up 1 base and V 10 bases, and 8 bases lay outside the gene matches. The CDR3 covers 14 residues. The CDR3 loop is CAIPSGTGSYEQYF. CDR3 bases: TGTGCCATCCCCTCCGGGACAGGGTCCTACGAGCAGTACTTC.

This clonotype was recorded at least ten times. The V gene is TRBV12-3 or TRBV12-4, the J gene TRBJ2-7; 7 positions match TRBD2. There are 13 residues in the CDR3. V lost 3 bases, J lost 3 bases, and 2 bases stayed unmatched. CDR3 nucleotide sequence: TGTGCCAGCAGTTTGGGGGGGTTCTACGAGCAGTACTTC. This codes for CASSLGGFYEQYF.

This clonotype came up many times. This chain joins TRBV5-6 and TRBJ2-7; D is unresolved. V shed 4 bases and J shed 4 bases, with 15 bases lying between them. The CDR3 has 14 residues. Germline V gives CDR1 SGHDT, CDR2 YYEEEE. CDR3 loop: CASSLRLTIYEQYF. The CDR3, as DNA: TGTGCCAGCAGCCTGCGCTTAACTATTTACGAGCAGTACTTC.

The chain uses TRBV15 and TRBJ1-4, with D perhaps matching TRBD1 (5 bases). Per the germline V gene, CDR1 is LNHNV and CDR2 is YYDKDF (reference sequence). The CDR3 extends over 16 amino acids. Trimming removed 0 bases from V and 2 bases from J, with 10 bases in between. This chain's CDR3 is CATSRDRGTTNEKLFF. The CDR3 DNA follows: TGTGCCACCAGCAGAGATCGGGGGACGACTAATGAAAAACTGTTTTTT.

The chain joins TRBV6-1 to TRBJ2-2, with 9 bases that match TRBD1. The ends lost 2 bases at V and 5 bases at J; junction bases unmatched: 3. CDR1 is MNHNS, CDR2 SASEGT, per germline. This CDR3 has 15 amino acids. This chain's CDR3 is CASSEIQGATGELFF. CDR3 DNA: TGTGCCAGCAGTGAAATACAGGGGGCAACCGGGGAGCTGTTTTTT.

This clonotype showed up many times. The V gene is TRBV28, the J gene TRBJ2-1; 15 bases are shared with TRBD2. This CDR3 comprises 19 residues. Germline V gives CDR1 MDHEN, CDR2 SYDVKM. With 6 bases clipped from V and 0 bases from J, the junction kept 9 bases outside the gene matches. CDR3 protein: CASRQRGLAGGSSYNEQFF. The CDR3 DNA sequence: TGTGCCAGCAGACAACGAGGACTAGCGGGGGGGAGCTCCTACAATGAGCAGTTCTTC.

This clonotype was found many times. The chain employs TRBV29-1 and TRBJ1-1, with D maybe TRBD1 (6 bases). The CDR3 runs to 14 residues. V shed 6 bases and J shed 4 bases, with 18 bases lying between them. Germline V gene data show CDR1 as SQVTM and CDR2 as ANQGSEA. Here the CDR3 reads CSVAFQGGSTEAFF. The CDR3 DNA reads TGCAGCGTCGCGTTCCAAGGGGGGAGCACTGAAGCTTTCTTT.